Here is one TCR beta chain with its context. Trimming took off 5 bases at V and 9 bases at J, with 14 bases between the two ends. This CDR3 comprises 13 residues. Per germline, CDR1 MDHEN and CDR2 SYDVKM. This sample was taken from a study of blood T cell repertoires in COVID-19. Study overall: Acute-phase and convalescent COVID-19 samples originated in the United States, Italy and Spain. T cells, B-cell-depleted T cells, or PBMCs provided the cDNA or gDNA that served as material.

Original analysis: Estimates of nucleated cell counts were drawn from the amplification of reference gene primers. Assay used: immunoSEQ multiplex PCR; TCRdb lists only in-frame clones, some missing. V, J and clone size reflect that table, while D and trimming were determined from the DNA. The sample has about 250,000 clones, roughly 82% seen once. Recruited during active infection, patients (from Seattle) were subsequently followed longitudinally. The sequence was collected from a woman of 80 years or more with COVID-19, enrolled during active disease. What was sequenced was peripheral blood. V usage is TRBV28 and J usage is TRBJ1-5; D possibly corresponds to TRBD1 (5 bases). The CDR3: CASSPPPTGPQHF. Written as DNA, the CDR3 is TGTGCCAGCAGTCCCCCCCCAACAGGGCCCCAGCATTTT. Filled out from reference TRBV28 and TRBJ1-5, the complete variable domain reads DVKVTQSSRYLVKRTGEKVFLECVQDMDHENMFWYRQDPGLGLRLIYFSYDVKMKEKGDIPEGYSVSREKKERFSLILESASTNQTSMYLCASSPPPTGPQHFGDGTRLSIL.